This T cell receptor (beta chain) originates from a study of blood T cell repertoires in COVID-19. About the research overall: COVID-19 samples from acute and convalescent phases originated in the United States, Italy and Spain. The analysed material was cDNA or gDNA that came from T cells, B-cell-depleted T cells, or PBMCs.

Authors' data handling: Scientists estimated how many nucleated cells there were by amplifying reference gene primers. Assay used: immunoSEQ multiplex PCR; TCRdb lists only in-frame clones, some missing. D and trimming come from the DNA, and the V and J calls and clone size come from that table. The sample has more than 60,000 clones, about four fifths seen once. CDR1 and CDR2 (germline): MNHEY, SVGAGI. Trimming removed 6 bases from V and 0 bases from J, with 9 bases in between. The CDR3 consists of 13 residues. V gene TRBV6-5 combines with J gene TRBJ2-7; a weak D match, TRBD2 (5 bases). The material sequenced was peripheral blood. This sequence originates from a man in his 60s with acute or convalescent COVID-19. The CDR3 here is CASRRESSYEQYF. DNA for the CDR3: TGTGCCAGCAGGAGGGAAAGCTCCTACGAGCAGTACTTC.